The present entry profiles one T cell receptor (beta chain) with its context. The V segment lost 5 bases and the J segment 5 bases; nucleotides outside the gene matches: 7. The V gene's germline CDR1 is SGHTA and CDR2 FQGNSA. This CDR3 contains 15 residues. This specimen belongs to a study of blood T cell repertoires in COVID-19. Study at large: Whether acute or convalescent, the COVID-19 samples came from the United States, Italy and Spain. Sample material is recorded as cDNA or gDNA derived from T cells, B-cell-depleted T cells, or PBMCs.

Individuals aged about 18 to 89 years were recruited from 24 US areas. In the study's own analysis: Estimates of nucleated cell counts were drawn from the amplification of reference gene primers. Sequenced by immunoSEQ multiplex PCR; TCRdb stores in-frame clones only, minus some. V and J calls and clone size are given by that table; D and trimming were obtained from the DNA. Of fewer than 250,000 clones listed, approximately 81% are singletons. Sequencing was carried out using PBMCs or T cells enriched from blood (not recorded which). The source of this sequence is a woman in her fifties or sixties with acute COVID-19. The chain couples TRBV7-2 to TRBJ2-2, with 8 bases fitting TRBD2. CDR3 sequence (DNA): TGTGCCAGCAGCCTATCCGGGGGGGCGACCGGGGAGCTGTTTTTT. It codes for CASSLSGGATGELFF.